This TCR beta chain was captured in a study of T-cell reconstitution after alpha-beta-depleted transplantation in children. Whole-study results and caveats: Diversity of TCRbeta at day 60 was high in some patients, arising from surviving recipient T cells and thymic progenitors. Expanded graft clones, several hundred of them, were reportedly the source of alpha-beta T cells about two months after transplant. A year post-transplant, T-cell counts and diversity derived mostly from newly produced T cells.

This CDR3 is built from 13 residues. Looked up from germline, CDR1 is DFQATT and CDR2 is SNEGSKA (reference sequence). V lost 4 bases and J lost 0, with 10 bases in between. Unique molecular identifiers were incorporated when the TCRbeta library was constructed. TCRdb processed the PCR reads anew with MiXCR; each CDR3 protein has one entry. The sample holds 500,000 to 750,000 distinct CDR3 sequences, 10% to 15% seen once. This clonotype was seen ten or more times. Its specificity is not known. Sequences were derived from PBMCs, mostly from graft donor cells, sampled 360 days after TCRalphabeta/CD19-depleted stem cell transplant. The V call is TRBV20-1, the J call TRBJ2-7; possibly TRBD2 for D (5 bases). This clonotype was obtained from a male patient between 10 and 17 years old who had a stem cell transplant for acute myeloid leukemia, so the T cells may come from the graft donor. The CDR3 sequence: CSANSSPSYEQYF. For the CDR3, the DNA is TGCAGTGCTAATTCTAGCCCCTCCTACGAGCAGTACTTC.